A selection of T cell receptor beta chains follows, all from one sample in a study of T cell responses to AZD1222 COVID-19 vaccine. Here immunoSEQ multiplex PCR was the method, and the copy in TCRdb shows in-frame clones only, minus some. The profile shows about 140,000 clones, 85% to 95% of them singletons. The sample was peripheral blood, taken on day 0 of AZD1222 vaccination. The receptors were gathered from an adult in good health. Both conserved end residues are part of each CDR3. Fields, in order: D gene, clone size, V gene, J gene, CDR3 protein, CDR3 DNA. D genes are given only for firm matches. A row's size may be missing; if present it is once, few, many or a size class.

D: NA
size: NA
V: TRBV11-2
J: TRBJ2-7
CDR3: CASSPGGTAYYEQYF
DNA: TGTGCCAGCAGCCCCGGTGGGACGGCTTACTACGAGCAGTACTTC

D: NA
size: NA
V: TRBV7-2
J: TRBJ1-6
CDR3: CASSLGKAGDSPLHF
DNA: TGTGCCAGCAGCTTAGGTAAAGCTGGGGATTCACCCCTCCACTTT

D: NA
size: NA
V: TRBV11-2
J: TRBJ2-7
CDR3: CASSLVRGSYEQYF
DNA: TGTGCCAGCAGCTTAGTACGGGGATCCTACGAGCAGTACTTC

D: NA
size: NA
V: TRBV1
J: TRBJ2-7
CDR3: CTSRLDSSSTYEQYF
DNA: TGCACCAGCAGACTGGACAGTTCAAGCACCTACGAGCAGTACTTC

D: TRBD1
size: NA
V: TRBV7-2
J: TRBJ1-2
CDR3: CASSFSGIDRGNYGYTF
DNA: TGTGCCAGCAGCTTTTCCGGAATAGACAGGGGAAACTATGGCTACACCTTC

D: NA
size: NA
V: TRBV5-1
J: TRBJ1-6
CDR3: CASSLTAGDNSPLHF
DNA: TGCGCCAGCAGCTTGACGGCAGGGGACAATTCACCCCTCCACTTT

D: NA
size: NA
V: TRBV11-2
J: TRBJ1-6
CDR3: CASSLDPDSPLHF
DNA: TGTGCCAGCAGCTTAGATCCGGATTCACCCCTCCACTTT

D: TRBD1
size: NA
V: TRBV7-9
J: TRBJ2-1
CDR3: CASSIRDRGANEQFF
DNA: TGTGCCAGCAGCATCCGGGACAGGGGGGCTAATGAGCAGTTCTTC

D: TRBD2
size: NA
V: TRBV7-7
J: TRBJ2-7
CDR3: CASSLTSGRSHEQYF
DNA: TGTGCCAGCAGCTTAACTAGCGGGAGATCCCACGAGCAGTACTTC

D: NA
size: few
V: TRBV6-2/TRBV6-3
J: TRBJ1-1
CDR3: CASSYPTVNTEAFF
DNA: TGTGCCAGCAGTTATCCGACAGTGAACACTGAAGCTTTCTTT

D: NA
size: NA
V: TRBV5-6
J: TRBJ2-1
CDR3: CASSLRQTAGDEQFF
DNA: TGTGCCAGCAGCTTGCGGCAGACGGCAGGCGATGAGCAGTTCTTC

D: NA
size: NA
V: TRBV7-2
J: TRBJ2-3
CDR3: CASSQTGAGDTQYF
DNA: TGTGCCAGCAGCCAAACGGGGGCGGGAGATACGCAGTATTTT

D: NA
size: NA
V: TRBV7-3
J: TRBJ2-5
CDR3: CASSLLGVPETQYF
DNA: TGTGCCAGCAGCCTATTAGGGGTCCCAGAGACCCAGTACTTC

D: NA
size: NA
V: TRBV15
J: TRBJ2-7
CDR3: CATSVGLAGFDEQYF
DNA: TGTGCCACCAGTGTGGGTCTGGCGGGTTTCGACGAGCAGTACTTC

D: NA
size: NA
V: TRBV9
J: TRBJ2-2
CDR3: CASSGWGTGELFF
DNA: TGTGCCAGCAGCGGGTGGGGCACCGGGGAGCTGTTTTTT

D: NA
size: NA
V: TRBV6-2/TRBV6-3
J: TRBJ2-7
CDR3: CASSNNGAYEQYF
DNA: TGTGCCAGCAGCAACAACGGGGCCTACGAGCAGTACTTC